The count of the clone carrying this TCR beta chain is one. This sample is part of a study of blood T cell repertoires in COVID-19. In the study overall: Material from acute and convalescent COVID-19 was sourced from the United States, Italy and Spain.

This CDR3 spans 12 amino acids. Germline V CDR1 and CDR2: SGHAT, FQDESV (reference sequence). V was cut by 2 bases and J by 2 bases, with 4 bases left in between. Per the authors' pipeline: Reference gene primer amplification in the assay estimated nucleated cell counts. Method: immunoSEQ multiplex PCR; TCRdb's copy keeps in-frame clones and lacks some. V, J and clone size reflect that table, while D and trimming were determined from the DNA. The sample lists some 260,000 clones; 88% were seen once. The sample taken for sequencing was peripheral blood. This TCR came from a woman between 70 and 85 years old with COVID-19, enrolled during active disease. The rearrangement links TRBV11-1 to TRBJ2-7; no reliable D call. The CDR3 nucleotides read TGTGCCAGCAGCTTATCCACCTACGAGCAGTACTTC. Protein product: CASSLSTYEQYF.